This TCR beta chain emerged from a study of OX40 agonist ivuxolimab in advanced cancers. Study context: Ivuxolimab was administered intravenously to patients at 0.01 to 10 mg/kg every 2 weeks. Notes on the study in general: The study observed clonal expansion of CD4+ and CD8+ blood T cells by week 6 at 0.1 to 3.0 mg/kg. Low normalized clonal expansion also occurred in some nonresponding patients.

Profiled with immunoSEQ multiplex PCR; TCRdb holds only in-frame clones, not every one. The sample includes tens of thousands of clones, 80% to 95% of them seen just once. Points on this clone: The antigen remains unidentified.

CDR3 size: 12 residues. The V gene lost 5 bases and the J gene lost 10 bases, with 12 bases spanning the gap. Germline-derived CDR1 and CDR2 are MDHEN and SYDVKM. V and J are TRBV28 and TRBJ2-1; tentative D call: TRBD2 (5 bases). The origin of this receptor is an adult with an advanced solid tumor such as melanoma, head and neck, liver or kidney cancer. This sample comprised CD4+ or CD8+ T cells sorted from blood, obtained in a trial of the OX40 agonist ivuxolimab. In DNA, the CDR3 is TGTGCCAGCAGTCTCAGACGGGGAGAGCAGTTCTTC. Residues: CASSLRRGEQFF.